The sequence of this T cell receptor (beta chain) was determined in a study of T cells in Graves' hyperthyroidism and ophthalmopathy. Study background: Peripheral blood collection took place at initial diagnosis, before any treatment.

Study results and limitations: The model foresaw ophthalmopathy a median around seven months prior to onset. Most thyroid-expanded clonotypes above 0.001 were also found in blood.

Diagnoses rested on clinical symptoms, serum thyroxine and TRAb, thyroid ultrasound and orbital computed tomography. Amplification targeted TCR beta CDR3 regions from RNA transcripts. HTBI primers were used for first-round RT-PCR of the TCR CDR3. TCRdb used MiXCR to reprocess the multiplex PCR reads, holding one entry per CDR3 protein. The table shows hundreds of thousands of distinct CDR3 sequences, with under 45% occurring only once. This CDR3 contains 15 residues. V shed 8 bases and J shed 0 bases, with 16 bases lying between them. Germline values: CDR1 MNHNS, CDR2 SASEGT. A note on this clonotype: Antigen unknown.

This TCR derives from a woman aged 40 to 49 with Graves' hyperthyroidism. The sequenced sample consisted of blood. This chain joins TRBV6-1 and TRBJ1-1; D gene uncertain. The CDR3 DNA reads TGTGCCAGCCAACGGACCGACCGAATGAACACTGAAGCTTTCTTT. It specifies CASQRTDRMNTEAFF.